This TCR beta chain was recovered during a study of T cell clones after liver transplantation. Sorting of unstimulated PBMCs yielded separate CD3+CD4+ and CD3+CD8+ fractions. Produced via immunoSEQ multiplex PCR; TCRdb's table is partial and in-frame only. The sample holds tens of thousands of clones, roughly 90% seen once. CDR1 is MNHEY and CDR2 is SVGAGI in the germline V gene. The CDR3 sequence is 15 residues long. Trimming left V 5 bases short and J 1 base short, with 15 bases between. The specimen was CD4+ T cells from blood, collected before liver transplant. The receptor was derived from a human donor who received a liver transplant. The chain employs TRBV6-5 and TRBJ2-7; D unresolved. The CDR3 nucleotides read TGTGCCAGCAGTCTTGCCGAGACACCATCCTACGAGCAGTACTTC. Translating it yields CASSLAETPSYEQYF.